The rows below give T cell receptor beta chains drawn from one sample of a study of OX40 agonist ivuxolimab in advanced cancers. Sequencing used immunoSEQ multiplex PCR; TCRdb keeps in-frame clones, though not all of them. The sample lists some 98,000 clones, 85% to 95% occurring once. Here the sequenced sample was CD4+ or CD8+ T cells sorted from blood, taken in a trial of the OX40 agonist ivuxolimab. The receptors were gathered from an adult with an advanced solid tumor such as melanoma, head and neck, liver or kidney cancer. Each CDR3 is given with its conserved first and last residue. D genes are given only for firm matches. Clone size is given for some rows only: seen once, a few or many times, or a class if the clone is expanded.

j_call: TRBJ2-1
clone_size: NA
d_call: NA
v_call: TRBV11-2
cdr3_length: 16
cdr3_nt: TGTGCCAGCAGCACTGGGGGTTTTGCCGTATACAATGAGCAGTTCTTC
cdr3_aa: CASSTGGFAVYNEQFF

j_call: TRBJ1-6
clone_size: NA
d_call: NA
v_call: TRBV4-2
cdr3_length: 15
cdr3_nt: TGTGCCAGCAGCCGGCAGGCTTCGGATAATTCACCCCTCCACTTT
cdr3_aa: CASSRQASDNSPLHF

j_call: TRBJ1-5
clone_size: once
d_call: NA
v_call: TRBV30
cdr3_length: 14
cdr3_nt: TGTGCCTGGAGTGGAGGGGTGGACAATCAGCCCCAGCATTTT
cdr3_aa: CAWSGGVDNQPQHF

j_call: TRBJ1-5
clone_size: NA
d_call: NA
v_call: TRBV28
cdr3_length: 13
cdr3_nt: TGTGCCAGCATCGGGGGGCGCAATCAGCCCCAGCATTTT
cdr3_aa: CASIGGRNQPQHF

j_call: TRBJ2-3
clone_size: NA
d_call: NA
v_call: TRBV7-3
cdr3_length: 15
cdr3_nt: TGTGCCAGCAGCTCGTCAGGGGGGTACACAGATACGCAGTATTTT
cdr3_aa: CASSSSGGYTDTQYF

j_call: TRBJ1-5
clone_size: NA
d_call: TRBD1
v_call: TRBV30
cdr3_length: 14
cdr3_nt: TGTGCCTGGAGTGTAACAGGGGGAGGGCAGCCCCAGCATTTT
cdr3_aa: CAWSVTGGGQPQHF

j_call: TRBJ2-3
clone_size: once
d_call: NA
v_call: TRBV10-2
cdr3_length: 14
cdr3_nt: TGCGCCAGCAACAAAGCAACTAGCACAGATACGCAGTATTTT
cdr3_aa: CASNKATSTDTQYF

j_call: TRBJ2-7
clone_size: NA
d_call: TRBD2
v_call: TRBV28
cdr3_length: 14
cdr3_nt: TGTGCCAGCAGGGGAATCGGGGGGGTGTACGAGCAGTACTTC
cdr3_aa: CASRGIGGVYEQYF

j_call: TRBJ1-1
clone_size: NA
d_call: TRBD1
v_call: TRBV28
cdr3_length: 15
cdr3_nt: TGTGCCAGCAGCTCTATAGGGACAGGGAACACTGAAGCTTTCTTT
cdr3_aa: CASSSIGTGNTEAFF

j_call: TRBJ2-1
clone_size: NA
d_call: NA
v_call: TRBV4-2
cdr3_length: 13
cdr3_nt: TGTGCCAGCAGCCTCGGGACTCATAATGAGCAGTTCTTC
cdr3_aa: CASSLGTHNEQFF

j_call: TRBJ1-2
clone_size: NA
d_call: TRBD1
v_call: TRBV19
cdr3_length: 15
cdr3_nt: TGTGCCAGTAGTCCTGGGGACAGGCATAACTATGGCTACACCTTC
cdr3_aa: CASSPGDRHNYGYTF

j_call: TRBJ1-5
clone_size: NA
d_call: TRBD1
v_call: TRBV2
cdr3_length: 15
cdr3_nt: TGTGCCAGCAGGGGGACAGGGGGCCGCAATCAGCCCCAGCATTTT
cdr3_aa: CASRGTGGRNQPQHF